The present T cell receptor beta chain was sequenced within a study of shared clonotypes between healthy human individuals. Unmatched junction bases numbered 5, after V lost 0 bases and J lost 10 bases. The germline V gene has CDR1 SGHNT and CDR2 YYREEE (reference sequence). This CDR3 contains 16 residues. Measured with immunoSEQ multiplex PCR; TCRdb has only the in-frame clones, and not every one. The sample has about 1.1 million clones, 70% to 80% seen once. Remarks on this clone: Its antigen is not known.

Study-wide findings and caveats: In general, naive subsets displayed greater estimated richness than memory subsets did.

The specimen was memory CD4+ T cells from PBMCs. The subset denotes: CD45RA-negative fraction. The V gene is TRBV5-4, the J gene TRBJ2-1; TRBD2 aligns across 15 bases. This clonotype was sampled from a man aged 18 to 29 in good health. Some clones in this sample may be carry-over from other donors' samples. The DNA of the CDR3 is TGTGCCAGCAGCTTGGAGGGACTAGCGGGAGGAGACGAGCAGTTCTTC. It encodes CASSLEGLAGGDEQFF.